This is a list of T cell receptor beta chains from one sample in a study of cytomegalovirus exposure and HLA in healthy donors. Only in-frame clones appear in the TCRdb table, and some are missing; sequencing was by immunoSEQ multiplex PCR. The table records about 150,000 clones, roughly three quarters of them present only once. Sequencing was performed on PBMCs. The receptors derive from a male donor in good health and CMV-seronegative. Both conserved end residues are part of each CDR3. D genes are given only for firm matches. Expanded clones get a size class; other rows say once, few or many, or leave the size out.

size	D	V	J	DNA	CDR3
-	-	TRBV29-1	TRBJ2-5	TGCAGCGTTGATGCACAGAGACAAGAGACCCAGTACTTC	CSVDAQRQETQYF
-	TRBD1	TRBV15	TRBJ2-7	TGTGCCACCAGCAGAGATCTAGGGACAGAGCAGGAGCAGTACTTC	CATSRDLGTEQEQYF
-	-	TRBV7-6	TRBJ1-1	TGTGCCAGCAGCTTGGGGCAGAGTCTGGGCACTGAAGCTTTCTTT	CASSLGQSLGTEAFF
-	TRBD1	TRBV6-1	TRBJ1-2	TGTGCCAGCAGTGATCGACAGGGCATTAACTATGGCTACACCTTC	CASSDRQGINYGYTF
-	TRBD1	TRBV30	TRBJ2-7	TGTGCCTGGAGTGAGGGACAGGGCCTGGGGGAGCAGTACTTC	CAWSEGQGLGEQYF
few	-	TRBV29-1	TRBJ2-5	TGCAGCGTCCCGGAGACAGAGACCCAGTACTTC	CSVPETETQYF
few	-	TRBV15	TRBJ1-4	TGTGCCACCAGCAGAGACACGGGAGGGAGTGAAAAACTGTTTTTT	CATSRDTGGSEKLFF
-	-	TRBV19	TRBJ1-2	TGTGCCAGTAGTACCGGGACCGGGAGGGTCTATGGCTACACCTTC	CASSTGTGRVYGYTF
-	TRBD2	TRBV7-2	TRBJ2-2	TGTGCCAGCAGCTTAGGACTAGCGGTCAACACCGGGGAGCTGTTTTTT	CASSLGLAVNTGELFF
-	-	TRBV5-1	TRBJ2-6	TGCGCCAGCAGCTTGGGGGCAGTCGGGGCCAACGTCCTGACTTTC	CASSLGAVGANVLTF
-	-	TRBV7-9	TRBJ1-1	TGTGCCAGCAGCGTGGGACAGAACACTGAAGCTTTCTTT	CASSVGQNTEAFF
few	-	TRBV2	TRBJ1-2	TGTGCCAGCCAACCGACAGGCCCTCCTATCGGCTACACCTTC	CASQPTGPPIGYTF
-	-	TRBV28	TRBJ1-3	TGTGCCAGCAGGAGTACCGGAAACACCATATATTTT	CASRSTGNTIYF
-	TRBD1	TRBV30	TRBJ1-5	TGTGCCTGGGACAGACAGGGCGGCAATCAGCCCCAGCATTTT	CAWDRQGGNQPQHF
-	-	TRBV5-6	TRBJ2-7	TGTGCCAGCAGCCCGGTTGGGGGGGCCTCCTACGAGCAGTACTTC	CASSPVGGASYEQYF
-	-	TRBV5-1	TRBJ2-5	TGCGCCAGCAGCTTAGCTGCAGGGCTTGTAGGTGAGCAGTACTTC	CASSLAAGLVGEQYF
-	-	TRBV7-3	TRBJ2-7	TGTGCCAGCAGCCCCTCTATGAGGTCCTACGAGCAGTACTTC	CASSPSMRSYEQYF
-	-	TRBV28	TRBJ2-3	TGTGCCAGCAGCCCCGCTAGCGAGGGTAACACAGATACGCAGTATTTT	CASSPASEGNTDTQYF
once	-	TRBV6-5	TRBJ1-5	TGTGCCAGCAGCCTCTCAGGGTTCGGTAATCAGCCCCAGCATTTT	CASSLSGFGNQPQHF
-	-	TRBV28	TRBJ1-2	TGTGCCAGCACCCACAGGACCGGCGTCGGCTACACCTTC	CASTHRTGVGYTF
-	-	TRBV9	TRBJ1-5	TGTGCCAGCAGCGCCGAAGGGGGTAGCAATCAGCCCCAGCATTTT	CASSAEGGSNQPQHF
-	-	TRBV5-1	TRBJ1-4	TGCGCCAGCAGCTTGGTTGGGGGGGGTGAAAAACTGTTTTTT	CASSLVGGGEKLFF
-	-	TRBV5-1	TRBJ2-7	TGCGCCAGCGCGAACACTATAGGGGGGGACTACGAGCAGTACTTC	CASANTIGGDYEQYF
-	-	TRBV11-2	TRBJ1-5	TGTGCCAGCAGCCCGGCGGGGGAAAGTCATCAGCCCCAGCATTTT	CASSPAGESHQPQHF
-	-	TRBV7-9	TRBJ2-2	TGTGCCAGCAGCTTAGCGGCCTCCTCTCCCGCCGGGGAGCTGTTTTTT	CASSLAASSPAGELFF
few	-	TRBV18	TRBJ1-1	TGTGCCAGCTCACCCGGGGGAACGGACACTGAAGCTTTCTTT	CASSPGGTDTEAFF
-	-	TRBV7-9	TRBJ2-3	TGTGCCAGCAGCTTAGGAGACAGTAGCACAGATACGCAGTATTTT	CASSLGDSSTDTQYF
-	-	TRBV11-3	TRBJ2-2	TGTGCCAGCAGCCCGAGCGGAACGAACACCGGGGAGCTGTTTTTT	CASSPSGTNTGELFF
-	-	TRBV15	TRBJ2-5	TGTGCCACCAGTCCTCGGGGGAGAGAGACCCAGTACTTC	CATSPRGRETQYF
-	TRBD1	TRBV5-1	TRBJ1-1	TGCGCCAGCAGCTCCCCGGGACAGGGAAACACTGAAGCTTTCTTT	CASSSPGQGNTEAFF
-	-	TRBV18	TRBJ2-1	TGTGCCAGCTCACCGCTAGGCAATGAGCAGTTCTTC	CASSPLGNEQFF
-	TRBD1	TRBV19	TRBJ1-6	TGTGCCAGTAGTATTGCCGGGACAGAAAATTCACCCCTCCACTTT	CASSIAGTENSPLHF
few	-	TRBV18	TRBJ2-5	TGTGCCAGCTCACCTGCGGGGGAGACCCAGTACTTC	CASSPAGETQYF
-	-	TRBV10-3	TRBJ2-3	TGTGCCATCAGTGAGTCGGGCGACACAGATACGCAGTATTTT	CAISESGDTDTQYF
few	TRBD2	TRBV11-3	TRBJ2-1	TGTGCCAGCAGCCGGGGGGGTCCCCGAGAGAATGAGCAGTTCTTC	CASSRGGPRENEQFF
-	-	TRBV7-6	TRBJ1-6	TGTGCCAGCAGCTTCAGGTCAGGGGAAGTTGTCTCACCCCTCCACTTT	CASSFRSGEVVSPLHF
-	-	TRBV7-2	TRBJ1-1	TGTGCCAGCAGCTCTAGGTCGGCGAACACTGAAGCTTTCTTT	CASSSRSANTEAFF
-	TRBD1	TRBV6-6	TRBJ1-5	TGTGCCAGCACTCGACAGGGGCCGCAGCCCCAGCATTTT	CASTRQGPQPQHF